This TCR beta chain was captured in a study of CD8 T cells in ankylosing spondylitis. Overall study results and limits: Ankylosing spondylitis blood seemed to carry a telltale TCR beta motif made of seven or eight highly homologous variants. Disease-linked clones reportedly showed significant enrichment in matched ankylosing spondylitis synovial fluid.

In making TCR beta libraries, quantitative 5'-RACE with molecular barcodes was used. Using its own MiXCR run on the 5' RACE reads, TCRdb lists one record per CDR3 protein. The sample includes roughly 160,000 distinct CDR3 sequences, 8.5% to 10% of them seen just once. In the case of this clonotype: The antigen is undetermined.

Germline V gene sequence: CDR1 MRHNA, CDR2 SNTAGT. V dropped 0 bases and J dropped 5; count of bases not matched to a gene: 5. The CDR3 extends over 16 amino acids. Sequenced material: blood, either unsorted or a sorted T cell fraction (not recorded which). The receptor's source is a female donor with ankylosing spondylitis or in good health (not recorded which). V usage is TRBV6-4 and J usage is TRBJ2-1, with TRBD2 identical over 9 bases. The CDR3 nucleotides are TGTGCCAGCAGTGACTCGACACTAGCGGGTAACAATGAGCAGTTCTTC. Its translation is CASSDSTLAGNNEQFF.